This T cell receptor (beta chain) stems from a study of CD4 and CD8 cells across lung adenocarcinoma regions. MiXCR, applied by TCRdb to the PCR reads, yields one record per CDR3 protein. The table lists 4,000 or so distinct CDR3 sequences, around 69% of them singletons. This clonotype is a singleton in its sample. Germline CDR1 and CDR2: SGHVS and FNYEAQ. CDR3 length: 13 amino acids. Trimming at V came to 2 bases and at J to 3 bases, leaving 0 bases not matched to a gene. This clonotype originated in a male donor with lung adenocarcinoma. The CD4 and CD8 labels of this study may be unreliable. The J gene is TRBJ1-2, the V gene TRBV7-6; 7 bases agree with TRBD1. Sequencing was performed on CD4+ T cells from the margin of a lung tumor. The DNA of the CDR3 is TGTGCCAGCAGCTTAACAGGGGACTATGGCTACACCTTC. Translated, it gives CASSLTGDYGYTF.